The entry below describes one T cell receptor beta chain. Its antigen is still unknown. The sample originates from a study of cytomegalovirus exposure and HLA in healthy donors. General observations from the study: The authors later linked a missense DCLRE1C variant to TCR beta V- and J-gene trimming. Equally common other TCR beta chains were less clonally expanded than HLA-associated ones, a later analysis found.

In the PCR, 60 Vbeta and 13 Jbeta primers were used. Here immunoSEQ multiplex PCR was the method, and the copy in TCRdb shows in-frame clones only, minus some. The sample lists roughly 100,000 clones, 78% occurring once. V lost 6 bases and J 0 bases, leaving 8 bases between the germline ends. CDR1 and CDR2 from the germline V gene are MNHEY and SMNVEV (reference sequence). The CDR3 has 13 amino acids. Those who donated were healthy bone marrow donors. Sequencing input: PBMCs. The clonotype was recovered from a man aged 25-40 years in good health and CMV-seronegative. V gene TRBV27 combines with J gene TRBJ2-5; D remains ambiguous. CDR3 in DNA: TGTGCCAGCAGCCTCCGGTACCAAGAGACCCAGTACTTC. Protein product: CASSLRYQETQYF.